The rows below give T cell receptor beta chains drawn from one sample of a study of blood T cell repertoires in COVID-19. Profiled with immunoSEQ multiplex PCR; TCRdb holds only in-frame clones, not every one. The sample yields a few hundred thousand clones, 70% to 90% seen once. The sequencing input was peripheral blood. These receptors originate from a woman aged 30 to 39 with COVID-19, enrolled during active disease. CDR3s include the opening cysteine and the closing phenylalanine or tryptophan. The D gene is left open where the match is weak. Clone size is given for some rows only: seen once, a few or many times, or a class if the clone is expanded.

size,D,V,J,DNA,CDR3
NA,NA,TRBV29-1,TRBJ1-2,TGCAGCGTTGGTCTGGGCCCCGTTAACTATGGCTACACCTTC,CSVGLGPVNYGYTF
NA,TRBD2,TRBV6-5,TRBJ2-5,TGTGCCAGCAGTTACCAGTCCCCGGGGGGGACCCAGTACTTC,CASSYQSPGGTQYF
NA,NA,TRBV7-2,TRBJ1-1,TGTGCCAGCAGCTCACAGGGCTTGAACACTGAAGCTTTCTTT,CASSSQGLNTEAFF
NA,TRBD1,TRBV5-1,TRBJ2-1,TGCGCCAGCAGCTACAGGGGGCCATCCTACAATGAGCAGTTCTTC,CASSYRGPSYNEQFF
few,TRBD1,TRBV5-4,TRBJ2-3,TGTGCCAGCAGCACACAGGGGGCTGGGGACGAGTATTTT,CASSTQGAGDEYF
NA,NA,TRBV28,TRBJ1-2,TGTGCCACCACGGAGGAAGGGGGAGGCTACACCTTC,CATTEEGGGYTF
NA,TRBD1,TRBV7-9,TRBJ2-3,TGTGCCAGCAGCAAGGGACAGGGGGGACCCTTGGGCACAGATACGCAGTATTTT,CASSKGQGGPLGTDTQYF
NA,TRBD2,TRBV3-1/TRBV3-2,TRBJ2-6,TGTGCCAGCAGCCAAGTGGCAGCGGGGGTCTCTGGGGCCAACGTCCTGACTTTC,CASSQVAAGVSGANVLTF
NA,TRBD2,TRBV9,TRBJ2-1,TGTGCCAGCAGCTATCGGACTAGAAATGAGCAGTTCTTC,CASSYRTRNEQFF
once,TRBD2,TRBV6-5,TRBJ2-2,TGTGCCGCTAAAGGTCTAGCGGGGGGCACCGGGGAGCTGTTTTTT,CAAKGLAGGTGELFF
once,TRBD1,TRBV2,TRBJ2-7,TGTGCCAGCAGATACCCGGACAGGAGCACCTACGAGCAGTACTTC,CASRYPDRSTYEQYF
NA,TRBD1,TRBV5-1,TRBJ1-2,TGCGCCAGCAGCTTGGAAGGGGGCGACTATGGCTACACCTTC,CASSLEGGDYGYTF
NA,TRBD2,TRBV5-4,TRBJ2-1,TGTGCCAGCAGCTTGGGACTAGCGGGACGGTCGCATGAGCAGTTCTTC,CASSLGLAGRSHEQFF
NA,NA,TRBV6-5,TRBJ2-4,TGTGCCAGCAGAGGCGTGGGGGGCAAAAACATTCAGTACTTC,CASRGVGGKNIQYF
NA,TRBD2,TRBV24-1,TRBJ2-1,TGTGCCACCAGTGATTTTAGCGGGAGCTATACTATAGGTGAGCAGTTCTTC,CATSDFSGSYTIGEQFF
NA,NA,TRBV29-1,TRBJ2-1,TGCAGCGTCGCAGACAGTCAGCAGTTCTTC,CSVADSQQFF
NA,NA,TRBV10-3,TRBJ1-2,TGTGCCATCGGGACTGACCAAGCTAACTATGGCTACACCTTC,CAIGTDQANYGYTF
NA,NA,TRBV6-5,TRBJ1-3,TGTGCCAGCAGTTCCTTTGTCTCTGGAAACACCATATATTTT,CASSSFVSGNTIYF
NA,NA,TRBV7-8,TRBJ1-1,TGTGCCAGCAGCTTAGTGCCTTCGACAGGTCCGAACACTGAAGCTTTCTTT,CASSLVPSTGPNTEAFF
few,TRBD1,TRBV6-5,TRBJ1-2,TGTGCCAGCAGTTACGGGGACAGCACTAACTATGGCTACACCTTC,CASSYGDSTNYGYTF
NA,TRBD2,TRBV11-3,TRBJ2-6,TGTGCCAGCAGCTTAGAGCGGGGGGCTGGGGCCAACGTCCTGACTTTC,CASSLERGAGANVLTF
NA,NA,TRBV9,TRBJ1-3,TGTGCCAGCAGCGTAGAGGGATTGGGACACATCTCTGGAAACACCATATATTTT,CASSVEGLGHISGNTIYF
NA,NA,TRBV7-9,TRBJ1-5,TGTGCCAGCAGCTCCGGGGACTTCAGCGGTCAGCCCCAGCATTTT,CASSSGDFSGQPQHF
once,TRBD1,TRBV19,TRBJ1-4,TGTGCCAGTAGCAGACCGGGACAGGGATTGCTAAATGAAAAACTGTTTTTT,CASSRPGQGLLNEKLFF
NA,NA,TRBV6-5,TRBJ2-1,TGTGCCAGCAGTTACGAGCGGTTTGTTTTGGAGCAGTTCTTC,CASSYERFVLEQFF
NA,NA,TRBV6-1,TRBJ1-6,TGTGCCAGCAGTGAGTACACGTCCAGGAATAATTCACCCCTCCACTTT,CASSEYTSRNNSPLHF
NA,TRBD2,TRBV4-2,TRBJ2-5,TGTGCCAGCAGCCAAGGACTAGCTTTAGAGACCCAGTACTTC,CASSQGLALETQYF
NA,TRBD1,TRBV29-1,TRBJ1-4,TGCAGCGTTGTCGGGCAGGGGGCGGAAAAACTGTTTTTT,CSVVGQGAEKLFF
NA,NA,TRBV5-6,TRBJ2-5,TGTGCCAGCAGCTTGGTGGTCGGGGGTGCCGAGACCCAGTACTTC,CASSLVVGGAETQYF
NA,TRBD2,TRBV7-2,TRBJ2-5,TGTGCCAGCAGCGGGAGGGTAGGAGAGACCCAGTACTTC,CASSGRVGETQYF
NA,NA,TRBV13,TRBJ1-1,TGTGCCAGCAGCTTACTCGACAGGAACACTGAAGCTTTCTTT,CASSLLDRNTEAFF
NA,TRBD2,TRBV12-5,TRBJ2-1,TGTGCTAGCTTACTCGACCTTAGCGGGAGGGCCGGGGTGTCCTACAATGAGCAGTTCTTC,CASLLDLSGRAGVSYNEQFF
NA,NA,TRBV7-2,TRBJ1-2,TGTGCCAGCAGCTTATCCGGGGGGGGCTATGGCTACACCTTC,CASSLSGGGYGYTF
few,TRBD1,TRBV30,TRBJ1-1,TGTGCCTGGAGTTGGAGGGTGCAGGGGGGCCGGCCGGGTGAGATGAACACTGAAGCTTTCTTT,CAWSWRVQGGRPGEMNTEAFF
NA,NA,TRBV6-6,TRBJ1-1,TGTGCCAGCAGTCAACGCTCGGGCGGCCCGCGGGGGACTGAAGCTTTCTTT,CASSQRSGGPRGTEAFF
NA,NA,TRBV10-3,TRBJ2-1,TGTGCCATCAGTATGTCTACTGAGCAGTTCTTC,CAISMSTEQFF
NA,TRBD2,TRBV5-4,TRBJ2-5,TGTGCCAGCAGCTTGGGGCGAGCGGGGGGTGGGGAGACCCAGTACTTC,CASSLGRAGGGETQYF
NA,NA,TRBV7-9,TRBJ1-6,TGTGCCAGCAGCTTACAGGGTAATTCACCCCTCCACTTT,CASSLQGNSPLHF
once,TRBD2,TRBV7-9,TRBJ2-1,TGTGCCAGCAGCTTAGGGCGCCTAGCGGGGAGATACAATGAGCAGTTCTTC,CASSLGRLAGRYNEQFF
NA,NA,TRBV30,TRBJ2-3,TGTGCCTGGAGTGTATCCGGGAGTGCAGATACGCAGTATTTT,CAWSVSGSADTQYF
NA,TRBD2,TRBV6-2/TRBV6-3,TRBJ2-5,TGTGCCAGCAGTTACCCCCCGGCTAGCGGAATAGAGACCCAGTACTTC,CASSYPPASGIETQYF
NA,NA,TRBV19,TRBJ1-3,TGTGCCAGTAGTCATCGGACAGAGGGAAACACCATATATTTT,CASSHRTEGNTIYF
NA,NA,TRBV5-1,TRBJ2-7,TGCGCCAGCAGCTTACTGGAAGTAACTAACTCCTACGAGCAGTACTTC,CASSLLEVTNSYEQYF
NA,NA,TRBV29-1,TRBJ1-1,TGCAGCGTTGCCCAGCAGGGGCGAGTGAACACTGAAGCTTTCTTT,CSVAQQGRVNTEAFF
NA,NA,TRBV19,TRBJ1-2,TGTGCCAGTACCCCTTTATTGGGGGGGCAGGGCGGAAACTATGGCTACACCTTC,CASTPLLGGQGGNYGYTF
NA,TRBD1,TRBV19,TRBJ1-6,TGTGCCAGTAGTAGTTCGACAGGGGGTTCCTATTCACCCCTCCACTTT,CASSSSTGGSYSPLHF
NA,NA,TRBV7-2,TRBJ2-1,TGTGCCAGCAGCCCCTCAGTGTTTACCCACAATGAGCAGTTCTTC,CASSPSVFTHNEQFF
NA,TRBD1,TRBV24-1,TRBJ1-2,TGTGCCACCAGTGCCCCCGGGACAGGGGGTATCTATGGCTACACCTTC,CATSAPGTGGIYGYTF
NA,NA,TRBV10-3,TRBJ1-1,TGTGCCATCAGTGACCAGACACCGGACACTGAAGCTTTCTTT,CAISDQTPDTEAFF